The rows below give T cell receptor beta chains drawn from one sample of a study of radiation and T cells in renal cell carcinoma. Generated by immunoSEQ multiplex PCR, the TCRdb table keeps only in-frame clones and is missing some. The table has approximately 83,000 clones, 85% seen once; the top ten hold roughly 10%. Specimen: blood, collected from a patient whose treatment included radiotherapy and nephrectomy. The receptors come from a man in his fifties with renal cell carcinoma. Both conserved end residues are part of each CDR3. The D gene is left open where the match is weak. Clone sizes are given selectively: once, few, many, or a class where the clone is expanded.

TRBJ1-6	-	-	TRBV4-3	TGCGCCAGCAGCCAAGATCGGGCGAAGAATTCACCCCTCCACTTT	CASSQDRAKNSPLHF
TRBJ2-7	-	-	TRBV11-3	TGTGCCAGCAGCTTAGGTACAGGGACGGGCGAGCAGTACTTC	CASSLGTGTGEQYF
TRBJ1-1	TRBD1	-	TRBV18	TGTGCCAGCTCACTCCGACAGGGGCTTAACACTGAAGCTTTCTTT	CASSLRQGLNTEAFF
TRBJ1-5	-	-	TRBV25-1	TGTGCCAGCAGTGTCCAGGGCAGCAATCAGCCCCAGCATTTT	CASSVQGSNQPQHF
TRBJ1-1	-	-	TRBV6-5	TGTGCCAGCAGTTACAGGGACACTGAAGCTTTCTTT	CASSYRDTEAFF
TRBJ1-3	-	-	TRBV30	TGTGCACGACGGGAGGGAACTGGAAACACCATATATTTT	CARREGTGNTIYF
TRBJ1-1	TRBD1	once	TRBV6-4	TGTGCCAGCAGTGACCAGGGGGGTAACACTGAAGCTTTCTTT	CASSDQGGNTEAFF
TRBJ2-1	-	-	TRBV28	TGTGCCAGCAGTTTTAGTGAGCAGTTCTTC	CASSFSEQFF
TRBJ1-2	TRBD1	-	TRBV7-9	TGTGCCAGCCATAGGTTAGAACCGGGACAGGGCCTCTATGGCTACACCTTC	CASHRLEPGQGLYGYTF
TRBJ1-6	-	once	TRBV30	TGTGCCTGGAGGAGAGTAGGGGGTGGGTCACCCCTCCACTTT	CAWRRVGGGSPLHF
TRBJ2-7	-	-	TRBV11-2	TGTGCCAGCAGCTTATCGTTTAATCGCTACGAGCAGTACTTC	CASSLSFNRYEQYF
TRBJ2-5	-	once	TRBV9	TGTGCCAGCAGCGGACCCAGGGAGGTTGGGACAGAGACCCAGTACTTC	CASSGPREVGTETQYF
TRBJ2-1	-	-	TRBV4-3	TGCGCCAGCAGCCAAGATCGGGTAACGGGTACCGCACATGAGCAGTTCTTC	CASSQDRVTGTAHEQFF
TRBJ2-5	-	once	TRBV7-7	TGTGCTAGCAGCACCAGGGGTTTGGGGGAGACCCAGTACTTC	CASSTRGLGETQYF
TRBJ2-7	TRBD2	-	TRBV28	TGTGCCAGCAGGACGGGAGTAGCGGGAGGGTACGAGCAGTACTTC	CASRTGVAGGYEQYF
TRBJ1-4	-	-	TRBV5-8	TGTGCCAGCAGCTTGGTGTCCGCGGGGGAGGAAAAACTGTTTTTT	CASSLVSAGEEKLFF
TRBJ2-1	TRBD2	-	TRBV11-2	TGTGCCAGCAGCTTATGGTTAGCTAGCGGGAGGATTGAGCAGTTCTTC	CASSLWLASGRIEQFF
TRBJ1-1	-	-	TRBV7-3	TGTGCCAGCAGCCCGATGGCGAACACTGAAGCTTTCTTT	CASSPMANTEAFF
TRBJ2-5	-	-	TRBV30	TGTGCCTGGAGTGTCGGGATCCAAGAGACCCAGTACTTC	CAWSVGIQETQYF
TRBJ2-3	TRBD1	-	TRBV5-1	TGCGCCAGCAGCTTGGGGGACAGGGGCGTTAGCACAGATACGCAGTATTTT	CASSLGDRGVSTDTQYF
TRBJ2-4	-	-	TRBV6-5	TGTGCCAGCAGCTCCGGTGGGCTAGCCAAAAACATTCAGTACTTC	CASSSGGLAKNIQYF
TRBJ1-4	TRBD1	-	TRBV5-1	TGCGCCAGCAGCTTGGGGACGAGAGAGGGGGCGCGTGAAAAACTGTTTTTT	CASSLGTREGAREKLFF
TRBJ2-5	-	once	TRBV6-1	TGTGCCAGCAGTGAAGCCGGGAGCTGGGAGACCCAGTACTTC	CASSEAGSWETQYF
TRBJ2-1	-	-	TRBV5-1	TGCGCCAGCAGGAGGGGTTCCTACAATGAGCAGTTCTTC	CASRRGSYNEQFF
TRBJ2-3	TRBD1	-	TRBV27	TGTGCCAGCAGTTTGGGCGACAGGGTGGCAGATACGCAGTATTTT	CASSLGDRVADTQYF
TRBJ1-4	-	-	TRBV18	TGTGCCAGCTCAAAAAGTTGGGGCGAAAAACTGTTTTTT	CASSKSWGEKLFF
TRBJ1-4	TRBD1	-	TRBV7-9	TGTGCCTACCAAGACGACAACAGGGGAGGTGAAAAACTGTTTTTT	CAYQDDNRGGEKLFF
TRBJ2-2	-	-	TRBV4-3	TGCGCCAGCAGCCAAGTAGGAGGTGCGAACACCGGGGAGCTGTTTTTT	CASSQVGGANTGELFF
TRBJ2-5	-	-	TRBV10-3	TGTGCCATCAGCGGCCGGTCCTCTGAGACCCAGTACTTC	CAISGRSSETQYF
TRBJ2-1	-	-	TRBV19	TGTGCCACCAAGTCATCCGGGGAGACGAATGAGCAGTTCTTC	CATKSSGETNEQFF
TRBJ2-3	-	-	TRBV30	TGTGCCTGGGCACCAAAGAATACGCAGTATTTT	CAWAPKNTQYF
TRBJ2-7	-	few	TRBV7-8	TGTGCCAGCAGCTCGGTAAGGACTCAGAACTACGAGCAGTACTTC	CASSSVRTQNYEQYF
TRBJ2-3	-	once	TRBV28	TGTGCCAGCAGTTTACGAGGAGCGACAGGACGAGATACGCAGTATTTT	CASSLRGATGRDTQYF
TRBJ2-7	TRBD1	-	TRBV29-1	TGCAGCGTTGCCCACAACAGGGGGCGCTTCTACGAGCAGTACTTC	CSVAHNRGRFYEQYF
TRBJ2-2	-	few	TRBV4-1	TGCGCCAGCAGCCAAGACCTCCGAGTGGGCACCGGGGAGCTGTTTTTT	CASSQDLRVGTGELFF
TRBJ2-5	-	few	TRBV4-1	TGCGCCAGCAGCCAAGTGGTGCAAGAGACCCAGTACTTC	CASSQVVQETQYF
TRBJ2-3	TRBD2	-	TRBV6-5	TGTGCCAGCAACAGAGGACTAGCGGGACCAGATACGCAGTATTTT	CASNRGLAGPDTQYF
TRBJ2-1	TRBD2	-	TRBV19	TGTGCCAGTAGCCCGAATAGCGGGGGGTACAATGAGCAGTTCTTC	CASSPNSGGYNEQFF
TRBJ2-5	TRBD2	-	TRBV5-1	TGCGCCAGCACGGCGGGGGGCTTGGAGACCCAGTACTTC	CASTAGGLETQYF
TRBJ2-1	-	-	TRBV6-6	TGTGCCAGCAGCATAGCCGGGGACGGGCAGTTCTTC	CASSIAGDGQFF
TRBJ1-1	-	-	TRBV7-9	TGTGCCAGCAGCTTAGCGCCGGGCCTCGGGGCTTTCTTT	CASSLAPGLGAFF
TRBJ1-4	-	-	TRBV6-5	TGTGCCAGCAGTTACGGTTGGGGGAAGGATGAAAAACTGTTTTTT	CASSYGWGKDEKLFF
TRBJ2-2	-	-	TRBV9	TGTGCCAGCAGCAGGTCACAGGGTGGCGCCGGGGAGCTGTTTTTT	CASSRSQGGAGELFF
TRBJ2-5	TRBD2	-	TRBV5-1	TGCGCCAGCAGCTTCACTCTAGCGGCACAAGAGACCCAGTACTTC	CASSFTLAAQETQYF
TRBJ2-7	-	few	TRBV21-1	TGTGCCAAAAAGCCGGGACGTAGGGCCTACGAGCAGTACTTC	CAKKPGRRAYEQYF
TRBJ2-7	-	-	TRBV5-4	TGTGCCAGCAGCTTGAACCTAGCAAATAGCAACTACGAGCAGTACTTC	CASSLNLANSNYEQYF
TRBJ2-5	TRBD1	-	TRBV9	TGTGCCAGCAGCGCCGGACAGGGGGCTTGGGAGACCCAGTACTTC	CASSAGQGAWETQYF
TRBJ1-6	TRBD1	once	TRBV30	TGTGCCTGGAGTGTAGGACAGGTGAATAATTCACCCCTCCACTTT	CAWSVGQVNNSPLHF
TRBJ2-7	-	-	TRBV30	TGTGCCTGGATGGGCAGAAGCTACGAGCAGTACTTC	CAWMGRSYEQYF
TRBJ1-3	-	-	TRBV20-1	TGCAGTGCTAGGTTTCGTAACACCATATATTTT	CSARFRNTIYF
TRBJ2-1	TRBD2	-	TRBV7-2	TGTGCCAGCAGCTTCCGAAGCGGGGGAAATGAGCAGTTCTTC	CASSFRSGGNEQFF
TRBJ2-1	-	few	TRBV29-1	TGCAGCGTTGAAGATCTTAACAGTTACAATGAGCAGTTCTTC	CSVEDLNSYNEQFF
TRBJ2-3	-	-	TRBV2	TGTGCCAGCAATATCGGGCCTAGCACAGATACGCAGTATTTT	CASNIGPSTDTQYF
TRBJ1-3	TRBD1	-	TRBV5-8	TGTGCCAGCAGAAGGGACAGGGGCCGTGGAAACACCATATATTTT	CASRRDRGRGNTIYF
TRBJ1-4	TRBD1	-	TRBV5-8	TGTGCCAGCAGCTACGGACAGGGTGGAGAAAAACTGTTTTTT	CASSYGQGGEKLFF